This entry concerns a single T cell receptor beta chain. The antigen remains undetermined. The CDR3 consists of 12 residues. Germline V gene lookup returns CDR1 SQVTM and CDR2 ANQGSEA. With V trimmed by 7 bases and J by 2 bases, 5 bases remained unmatched. This specimen comes from a study of cytomegalovirus exposure and HLA in healthy donors. General observations from the study: The authors considered a cluster of highly shared sequence variants likely to be a sequencing artifact. Later on, a genetic analysis was performed. It linked a missense variant in DCLRE1C with V- and J-gene trimming of TCR beta.

PCR used 60 Vbeta primers and 13 Jbeta primers. Using immunoSEQ multiplex PCR, the repertoire was profiled, and TCRdb retains in-frame clones only, with some absent. The sample has 110,000 or so clones; 60% to 75% are singletons. Sequenced material: PBMCs. This clonotype was sampled from a woman in her thirties or forties in good health and CMV-seropositive. The genes are TRBV29-1 and TRBJ2-7; 7 bases map to TRBD1. DNA of the CDR3: TGCAGCGCCCAAACAGGGGCCTACGAGCAGTACTTC. Encoded protein: CSAQTGAYEQYF.